This TCR beta chain was recorded in a study of T cell responses to AZD1222 COVID-19 vaccine. CDR1 SEHNR and CDR2 FQNEAQ come from the germline V gene (reference sequence). The V end was cut by 7 bases, the J end by 1 base, with 10 bases between. This CDR3 contains 13 residues. Broader study findings: Repertoires were obtained only post-peak T cell response. Only 5 or 6 people who got AZD1222 tested seropositive at baseline. Spike-specific TCR breadth and depth went up after people got two AZD1222 doses.

About this clone: Antigen specificity is unknown.

Using immunoSEQ multiplex PCR, the repertoire was profiled, and TCRdb retains in-frame clones only, with some absent. The table has fewer than 150,000 clones, 90% seen once; the top ten hold about 3%. This sample comprised peripheral blood, obtained on day 0 of AZD1222 vaccination. This receptor was obtained from an adult in good health. The chain recombines TRBV7-9 with TRBJ1-1; no clear D. CDR3 in DNA: TGTGCCAGCACCCCCCTGGGGAACACTGAAGCTTTCTTT. The encoded protein is CASTPLGNTEAFF.